The clone carrying this T cell receptor (beta chain) came up once. As processed by the authors: Estimates of nucleated cell counts were drawn from the amplification of reference gene primers. Some clones are missing from TCRdb's copy, which holds only in-frame ones; the method was immunoSEQ multiplex PCR. That table gives V, J and clone size, and the DNA gave D and trimming. The data contain 45,000 to 55,000 clones, about nine tenths of them singletons. Germline V gene sequence: CDR1 SGHRS, CDR2 YFSETQ. Trimming took 2 bases from V and 5 from J; bases not matched to a gene: 9. The CDR3 runs to 16 residues. The sample is drawn from a study of blood T cell repertoires in COVID-19. Study-wide context: Nucleic acid was either cDNA or gDNA, and it came from T cells, B-cell-depleted T cells, or PBMCs.

Sequenced: peripheral blood. V gene TRBV5-1 combines with J gene TRBJ2-7; TRBD2 agrees at 11 bases. The receptor was isolated from a human donor in a cohort sampled during active COVID-19. The CDR3 region has the DNA TGCGCCAGCAGCTTTTTAGCGGGAGGGCCTCCCAACGAGCAGTACTTC. As protein: CASSFLAGGPPNEQYF. Drawing the rest from reference TRBV5-1 and TRBJ2-7, the complete variable domain is KAGVTQTPRYLIKTRGQQVTLSCSPISGHRSVSWYQQTPGQGLQFLFEYFSETQRNKGNFPGRFSGRQFSNSRSEMNVSTLELGDSALYLCASSFLAGGPPNEQYFGPGTRLTVT.